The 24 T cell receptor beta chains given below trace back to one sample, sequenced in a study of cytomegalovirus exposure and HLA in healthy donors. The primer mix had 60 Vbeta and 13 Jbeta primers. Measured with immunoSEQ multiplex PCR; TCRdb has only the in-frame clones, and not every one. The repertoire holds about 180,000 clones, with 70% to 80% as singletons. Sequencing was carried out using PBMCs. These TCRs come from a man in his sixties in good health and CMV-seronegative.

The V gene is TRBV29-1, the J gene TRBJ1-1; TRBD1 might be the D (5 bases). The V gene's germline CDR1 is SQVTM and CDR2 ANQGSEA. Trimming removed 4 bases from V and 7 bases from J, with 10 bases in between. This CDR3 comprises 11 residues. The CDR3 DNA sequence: TGCAGCGTTGGTCAGGGTTTTGAAGCTTTCTTT. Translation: CSVGQGFEAFF.

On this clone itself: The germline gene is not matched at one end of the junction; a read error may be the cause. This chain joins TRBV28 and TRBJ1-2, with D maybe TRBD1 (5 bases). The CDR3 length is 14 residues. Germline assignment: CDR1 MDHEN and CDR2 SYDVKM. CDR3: CASSPQGPPYGYPF. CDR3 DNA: TGTGCCAGCAGTCCGCAGGGTCCCCCCTATGGCTACCCCTTC.

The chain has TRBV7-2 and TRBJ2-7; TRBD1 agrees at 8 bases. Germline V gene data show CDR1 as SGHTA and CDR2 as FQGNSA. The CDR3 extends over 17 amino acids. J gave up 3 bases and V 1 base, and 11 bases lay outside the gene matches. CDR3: CASSLGRPGQVSYEQYF. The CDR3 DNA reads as TGTGCCAGCAGCTTAGGCCGGCCGGGACAGGTTAGCTACGAGCAGTACTTC.

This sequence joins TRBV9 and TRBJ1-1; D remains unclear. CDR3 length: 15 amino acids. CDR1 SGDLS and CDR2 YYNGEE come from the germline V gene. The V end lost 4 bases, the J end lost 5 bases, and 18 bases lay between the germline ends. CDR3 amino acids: CASSSSDTLGTEAFF. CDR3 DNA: TGTGCCAGCAGCTCCTCAGACACACTGGGTACTGAAGCTTTCTTT.

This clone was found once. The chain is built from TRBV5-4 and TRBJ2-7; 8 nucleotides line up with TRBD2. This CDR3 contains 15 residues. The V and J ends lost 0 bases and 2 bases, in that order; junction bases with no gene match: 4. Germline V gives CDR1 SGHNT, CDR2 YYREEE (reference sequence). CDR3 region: CASSLVSSGPYEQYF. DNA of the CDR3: TGTGCCAGCAGCTTGGTTTCTAGCGGGCCCTACGAGCAGTACTTC.

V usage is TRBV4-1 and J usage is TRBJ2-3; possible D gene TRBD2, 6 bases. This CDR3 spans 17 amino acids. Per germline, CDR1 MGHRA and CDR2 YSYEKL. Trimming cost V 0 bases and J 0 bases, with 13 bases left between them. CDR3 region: CASSQDFFAGSTDTQYF. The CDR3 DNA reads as TGCGCCAGCAGCCAAGACTTCTTCGCGGGGAGCACAGATACGCAGTATTTT.

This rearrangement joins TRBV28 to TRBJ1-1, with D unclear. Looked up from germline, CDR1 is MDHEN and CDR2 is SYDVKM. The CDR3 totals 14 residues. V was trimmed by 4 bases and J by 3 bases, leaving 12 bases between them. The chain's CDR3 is CASSYRRDDTEAFF. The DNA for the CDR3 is TGTGCCAGCAGTTATCGACGGGATGACACTGAAGCTTTCTTT.

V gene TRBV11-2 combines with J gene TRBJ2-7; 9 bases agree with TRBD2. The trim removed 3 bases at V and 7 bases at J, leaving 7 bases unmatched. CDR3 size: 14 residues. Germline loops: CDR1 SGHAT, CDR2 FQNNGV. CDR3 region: CASSLAGGPEEQYF. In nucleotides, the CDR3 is TGTGCCAGCAGCTTGGCGGGAGGGCCGGAAGAGCAGTACTTC. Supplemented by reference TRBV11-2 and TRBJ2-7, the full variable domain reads EAGVAQSPRYKIIEKRQSVAFWCNPISGHATLYWYQQILGQGPKLLIQFQNNGVVDDSQLPKDRFSAERLKGVDSTLKIQPAKLEDSAVYLCASSLAGGPEEQYFGPGTRLTVT.

CDR3: CASSYRGRGVNTEAFF. CDR3 sequence (DNA): TGTGCCAGTAGCTACCGGGGCCGCGGGGTGAACACTGAAGCTTTCTTT. The J gene is TRBJ1-1, the V gene TRBV19; TRBD1 is a possible D gene (5 bases). The CDR3 is made up of 16 amino acids. Germline CDR1 LNHDA, CDR2 SQIVND (reference sequence). V lost 6 bases and J 0 bases, leaving 17 bases between the germline ends.

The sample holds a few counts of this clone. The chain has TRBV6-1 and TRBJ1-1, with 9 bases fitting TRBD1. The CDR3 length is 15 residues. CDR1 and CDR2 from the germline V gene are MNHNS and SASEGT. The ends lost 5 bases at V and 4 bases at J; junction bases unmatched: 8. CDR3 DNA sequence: TGTGCCAGCAGTAAACGGGACAGGGAGGCCACTGAAGCTTTCTTT. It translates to CASSKRDREATEAFF.

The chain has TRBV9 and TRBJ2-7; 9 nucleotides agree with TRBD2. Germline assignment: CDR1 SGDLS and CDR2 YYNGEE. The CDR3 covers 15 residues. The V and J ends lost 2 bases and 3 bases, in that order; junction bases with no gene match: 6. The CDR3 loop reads CASSVAGGTLYEQYF. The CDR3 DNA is TGTGCCAGCAGCGTTGCGGGGGGGACCCTCTACGAGCAGTACTTC.

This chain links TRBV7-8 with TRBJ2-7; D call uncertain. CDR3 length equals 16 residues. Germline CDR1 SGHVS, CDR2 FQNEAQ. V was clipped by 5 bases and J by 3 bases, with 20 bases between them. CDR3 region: CASSPTSLSSLYEQYF. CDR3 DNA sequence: TGTGCCAGCAGCCCCACCTCTTTGAGTAGCCTCTACGAGCAGTACTTC.

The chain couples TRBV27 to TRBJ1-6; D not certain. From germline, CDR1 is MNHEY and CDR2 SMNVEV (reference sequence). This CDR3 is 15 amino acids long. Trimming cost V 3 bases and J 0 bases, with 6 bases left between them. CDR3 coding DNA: TGTGCCAGCAGTTTGTCGAGCTCCTATAATTCACCCCTCCACTTT. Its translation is CASSLSSSYNSPLHF.

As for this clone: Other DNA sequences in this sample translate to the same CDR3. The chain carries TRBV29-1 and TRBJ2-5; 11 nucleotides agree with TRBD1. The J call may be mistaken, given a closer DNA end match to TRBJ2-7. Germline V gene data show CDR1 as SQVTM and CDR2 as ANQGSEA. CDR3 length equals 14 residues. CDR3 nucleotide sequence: TGCAGCGTTGTCGGGACAGGGGGGGCCTACGAGCAGTACTTC. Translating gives CSVVGTGGAYEQYF.

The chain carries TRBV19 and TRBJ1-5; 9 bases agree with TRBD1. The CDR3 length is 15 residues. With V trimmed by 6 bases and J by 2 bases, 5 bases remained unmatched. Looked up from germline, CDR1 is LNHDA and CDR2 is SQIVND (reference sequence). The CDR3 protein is CASRGTGSGNQPQHF. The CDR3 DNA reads TGTGCCAGTAGGGGGACAGGGTCGGGCAATCAGCCCCAGCATTTT.

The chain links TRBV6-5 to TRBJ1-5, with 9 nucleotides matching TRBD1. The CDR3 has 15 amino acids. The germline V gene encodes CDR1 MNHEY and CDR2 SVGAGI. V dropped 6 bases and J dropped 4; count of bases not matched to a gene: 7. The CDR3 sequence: CASRHTGGRNQPQHF. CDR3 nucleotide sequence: TGTGCCAGCAGGCACACAGGGGGCCGGAATCAGCCCCAGCATTTT.

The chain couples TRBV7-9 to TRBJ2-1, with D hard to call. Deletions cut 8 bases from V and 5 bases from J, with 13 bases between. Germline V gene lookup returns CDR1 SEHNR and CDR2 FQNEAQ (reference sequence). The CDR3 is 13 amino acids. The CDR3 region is CASWAFRDNEQFF. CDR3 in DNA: TGTGCCAGCTGGGCTTTTCGCGACAATGAGCAGTTCTTC.

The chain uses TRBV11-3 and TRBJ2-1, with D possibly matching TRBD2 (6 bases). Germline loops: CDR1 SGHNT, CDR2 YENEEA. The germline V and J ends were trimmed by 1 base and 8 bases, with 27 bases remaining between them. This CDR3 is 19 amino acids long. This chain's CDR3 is CASSLGDRLAGTGGDEQFF. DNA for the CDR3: TGTGCCAGCAGCTTAGGAGACCGCCTGGCGGGAACTGGCGGGGATGAGCAGTTCTTC.

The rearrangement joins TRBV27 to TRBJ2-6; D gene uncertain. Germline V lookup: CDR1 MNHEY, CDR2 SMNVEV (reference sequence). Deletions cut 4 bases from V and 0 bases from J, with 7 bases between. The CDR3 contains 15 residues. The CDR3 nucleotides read TGTGCCAGCAGTTCCAGATTCTCTGGGGCCAACGTCCTGACTTTC. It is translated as CASSSRFSGANVLTF.

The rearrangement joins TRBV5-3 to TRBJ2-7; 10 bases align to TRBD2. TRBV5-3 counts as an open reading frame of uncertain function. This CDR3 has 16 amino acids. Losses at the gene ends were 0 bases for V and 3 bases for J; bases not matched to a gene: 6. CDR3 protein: CARSLGLAGDLYEQYF. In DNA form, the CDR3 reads TGTGCCAGAAGCTTGGGGCTAGCGGGAGATCTCTACGAGCAGTACTTC.

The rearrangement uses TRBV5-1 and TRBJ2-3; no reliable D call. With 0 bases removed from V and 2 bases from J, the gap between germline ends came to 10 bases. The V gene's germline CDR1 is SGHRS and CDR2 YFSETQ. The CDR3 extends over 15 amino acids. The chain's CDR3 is CASSLDGHATDTQYF. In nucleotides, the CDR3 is TGCGCCAGCAGCTTGGACGGTCATGCCACAGATACGCAGTATTTT.

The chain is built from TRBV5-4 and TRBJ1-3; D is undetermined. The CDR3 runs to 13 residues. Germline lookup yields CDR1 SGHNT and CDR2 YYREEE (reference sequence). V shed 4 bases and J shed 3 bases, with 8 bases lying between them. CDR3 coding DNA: TGTGCCAGCAGCCTGTCCGGTGGAAACACCATATATTTT. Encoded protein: CASSLSGGNTIYF.

The CDR3 nucleotides are TGCAGCGTCATAGGGACAAAGAACACCGGGGAGCTGTTTTTT. It yields the protein CSVIGTKNTGELFF. The V call is TRBV29-1, the J call TRBJ2-2; a weak D match, TRBD1 (6 bases). Trimming cost V 6 bases and J 1 base, with 12 bases left between them. CDR1 SQVTM and CDR2 ANQGSEA come from the germline V gene. The CDR3 extends over 14 amino acids.

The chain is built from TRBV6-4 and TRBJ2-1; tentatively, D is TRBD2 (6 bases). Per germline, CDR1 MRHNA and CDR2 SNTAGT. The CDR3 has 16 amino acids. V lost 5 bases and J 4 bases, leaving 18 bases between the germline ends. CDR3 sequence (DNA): TGTGCCAGCAGTCGGGAGTGGTCAACGGCTTACAATGAGCAGTTCTTC. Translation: CASSREWSTAYNEQFF.